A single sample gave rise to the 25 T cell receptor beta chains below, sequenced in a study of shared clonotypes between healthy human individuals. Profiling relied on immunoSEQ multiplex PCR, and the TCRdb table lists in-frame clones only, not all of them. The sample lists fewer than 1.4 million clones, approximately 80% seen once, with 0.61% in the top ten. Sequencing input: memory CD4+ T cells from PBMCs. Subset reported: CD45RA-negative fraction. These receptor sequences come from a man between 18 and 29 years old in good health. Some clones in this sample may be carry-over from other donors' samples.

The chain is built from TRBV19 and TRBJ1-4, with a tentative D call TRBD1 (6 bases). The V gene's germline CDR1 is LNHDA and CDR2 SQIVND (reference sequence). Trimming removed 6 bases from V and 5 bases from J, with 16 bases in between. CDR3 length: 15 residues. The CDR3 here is CASSPSGQRNEKLFF. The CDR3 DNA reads TGTGCCAGTAGCCCCTCTGGACAGCGGAATGAAAAACTGTTTTTT. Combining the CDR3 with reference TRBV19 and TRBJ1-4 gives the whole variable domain DGGITQSPKYLFRKEGQNVTLSCEQNLNHDAMYWYRQDPGQGLRLIYYSQIVNDFQKGDIAEGYSVSREKKESFPLTVTSAQKNPTAFYLCASSPSGQRNEKLFFGSGTQLSVL.

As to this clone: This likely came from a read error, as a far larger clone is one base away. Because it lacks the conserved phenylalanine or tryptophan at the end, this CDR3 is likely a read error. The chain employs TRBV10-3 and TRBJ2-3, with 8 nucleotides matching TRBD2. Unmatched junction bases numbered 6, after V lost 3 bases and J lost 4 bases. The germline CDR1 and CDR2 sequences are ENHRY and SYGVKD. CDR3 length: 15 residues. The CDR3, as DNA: TGTGCCATCAGTGATGGGACTAGAGCGGCAGATACGCAGTATCTT. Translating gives CAISDGTRAADTQYL.

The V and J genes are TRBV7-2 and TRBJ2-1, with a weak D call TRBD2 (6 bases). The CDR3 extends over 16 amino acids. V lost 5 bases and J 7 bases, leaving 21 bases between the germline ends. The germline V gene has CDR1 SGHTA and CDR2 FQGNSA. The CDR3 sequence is CASSPRRVGSRNEQFF. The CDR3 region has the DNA TGTGCCAGCAGCCCCCGTCGTGTCGGGAGTCGGAATGAGCAGTTCTTC.

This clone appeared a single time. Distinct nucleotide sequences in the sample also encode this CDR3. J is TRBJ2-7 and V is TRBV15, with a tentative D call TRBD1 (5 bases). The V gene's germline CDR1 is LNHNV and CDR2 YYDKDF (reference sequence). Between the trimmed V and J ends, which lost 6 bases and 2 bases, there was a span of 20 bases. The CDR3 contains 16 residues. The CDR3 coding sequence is TGTGCCACCAGAACGAGCAGGGCAGGCGCGGCCTACGAGCAGTACTTC. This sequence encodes CATRTSRAGAAYEQYF.

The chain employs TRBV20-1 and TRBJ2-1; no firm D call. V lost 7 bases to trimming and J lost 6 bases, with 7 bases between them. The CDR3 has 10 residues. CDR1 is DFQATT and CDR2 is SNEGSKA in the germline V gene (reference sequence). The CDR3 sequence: CSGSVNEQFF. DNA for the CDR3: TGCAGTGGCAGCGTCAATGAGCAGTTCTTC.

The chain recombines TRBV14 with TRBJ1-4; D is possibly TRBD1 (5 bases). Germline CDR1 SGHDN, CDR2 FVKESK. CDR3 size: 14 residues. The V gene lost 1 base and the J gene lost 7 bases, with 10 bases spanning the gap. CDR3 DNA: TGTGCCAGCAGCCAAGGGGGGTTTGGTGAAAAACTGTTTTTT. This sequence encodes CASSQGGFGEKLFF.

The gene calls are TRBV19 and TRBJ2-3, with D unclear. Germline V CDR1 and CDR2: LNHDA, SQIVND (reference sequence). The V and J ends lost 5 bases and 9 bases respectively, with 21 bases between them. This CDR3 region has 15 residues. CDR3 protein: CASSPQNGGQVTQYF. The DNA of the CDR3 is TGTGCCAGTAGTCCCCAGAATGGTGGTCAAGTCACGCAGTATTTT.

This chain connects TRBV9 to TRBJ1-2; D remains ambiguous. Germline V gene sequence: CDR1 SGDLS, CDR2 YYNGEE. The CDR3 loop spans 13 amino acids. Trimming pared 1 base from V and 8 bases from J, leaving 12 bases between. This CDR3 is CASSVTYGEGYTF. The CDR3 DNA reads TGTGCCAGCAGCGTAACGTACGGGGAAGGCTACACCTTC. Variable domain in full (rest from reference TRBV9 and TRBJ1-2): DSGVTQTPKHLITATGQRVTLRCSPRSGDLSVYWYQQSLDQGLQFLIQYYNGEERAKGNILERFSAQQFPDLHSELNLSSLELGDSALYFCASSVTYGEGYTFGSGTRLTVV.

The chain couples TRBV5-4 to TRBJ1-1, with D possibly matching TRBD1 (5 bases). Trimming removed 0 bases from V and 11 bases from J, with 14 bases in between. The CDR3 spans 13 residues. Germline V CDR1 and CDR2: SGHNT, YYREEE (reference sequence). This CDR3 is CASSLAAGDVAFF. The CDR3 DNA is TGTGCCAGCAGCTTGGCCGCTGGGGACGTGGCTTTCTTT.

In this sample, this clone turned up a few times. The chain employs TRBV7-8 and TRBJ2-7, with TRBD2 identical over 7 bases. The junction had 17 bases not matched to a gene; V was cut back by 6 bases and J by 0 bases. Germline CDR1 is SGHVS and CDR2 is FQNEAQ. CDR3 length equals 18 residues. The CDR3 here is CASRRGGASEYYSYEQYF. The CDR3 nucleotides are TGTGCCAGCAGACGCGGGGGAGCTAGCGAGTACTACTCCTACGAGCAGTACTTC.

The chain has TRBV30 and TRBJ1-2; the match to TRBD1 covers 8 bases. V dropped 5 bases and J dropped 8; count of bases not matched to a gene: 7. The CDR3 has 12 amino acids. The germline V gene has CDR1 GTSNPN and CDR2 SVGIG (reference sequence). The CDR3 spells CAWGDRTYGYTF. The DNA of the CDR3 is TGTGCCTGGGGGGACAGGACTTACGGCTACACCTTC.

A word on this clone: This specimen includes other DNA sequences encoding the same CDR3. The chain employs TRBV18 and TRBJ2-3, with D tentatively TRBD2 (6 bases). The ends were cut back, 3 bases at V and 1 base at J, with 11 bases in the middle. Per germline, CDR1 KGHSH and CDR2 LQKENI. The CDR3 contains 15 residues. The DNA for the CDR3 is TGTGCCAGCTCACCGGAAGGGGAGGGCACAGATACGCAGTATTTT. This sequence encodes CASSPEGEGTDTQYF.

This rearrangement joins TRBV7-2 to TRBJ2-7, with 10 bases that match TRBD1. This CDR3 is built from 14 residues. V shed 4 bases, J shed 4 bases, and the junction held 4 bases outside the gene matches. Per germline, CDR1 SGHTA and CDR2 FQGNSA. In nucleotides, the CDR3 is TGTGCCAGCAGCTGGACAGGGGGTACGTACGAGCAGTACTTC. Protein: CASSWTGGTYEQYF. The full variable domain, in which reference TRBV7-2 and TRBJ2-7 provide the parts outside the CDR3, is GAGVSQSPSNKVTEKGKDVELRCDPISGHTALYWYRQSLGQGLEFLIYFQGNSAPDKSGLPSDRFSAERTGGSVSTLTIQRTQQEDSAVYLCASSWTGGTYEQYFGPGTRLTVT.

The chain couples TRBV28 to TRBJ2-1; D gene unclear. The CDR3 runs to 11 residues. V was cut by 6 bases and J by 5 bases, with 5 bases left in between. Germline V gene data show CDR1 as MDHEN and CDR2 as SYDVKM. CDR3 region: CASRINNEQFF. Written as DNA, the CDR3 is TGTGCCAGCAGGATCAACAATGAGCAGTTCTTC.

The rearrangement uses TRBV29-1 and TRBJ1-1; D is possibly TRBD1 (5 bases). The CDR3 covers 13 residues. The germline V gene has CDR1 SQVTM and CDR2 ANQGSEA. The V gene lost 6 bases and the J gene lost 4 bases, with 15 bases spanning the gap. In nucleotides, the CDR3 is TGCAGCGTCCAAGGGGCCCAATCCACTGAAGCTTTCTTT. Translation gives CSVQGAQSTEAFF.

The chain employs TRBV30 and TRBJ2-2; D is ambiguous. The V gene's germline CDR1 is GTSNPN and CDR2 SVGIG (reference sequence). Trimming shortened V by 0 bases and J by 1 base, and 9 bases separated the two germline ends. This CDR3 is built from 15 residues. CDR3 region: CAWSVQLGNTGELFF. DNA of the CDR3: TGTGCCTGGAGTGTACAGCTCGGGAACACCGGGGAGCTGTTTTTT.

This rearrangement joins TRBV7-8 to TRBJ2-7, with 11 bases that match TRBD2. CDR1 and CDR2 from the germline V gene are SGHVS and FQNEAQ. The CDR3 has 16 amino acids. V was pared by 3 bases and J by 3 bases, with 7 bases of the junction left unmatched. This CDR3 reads CASSFTGTSGFYEQYF. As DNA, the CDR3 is TGTGCCAGCAGCTTTACCGGGACTAGCGGTTTCTACGAGCAGTACTTC.

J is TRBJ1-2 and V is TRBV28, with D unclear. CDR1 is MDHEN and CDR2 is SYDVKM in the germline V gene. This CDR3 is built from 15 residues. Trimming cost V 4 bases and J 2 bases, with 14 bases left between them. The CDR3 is CASSSPPGANYGYTF. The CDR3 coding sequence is TGTGCCAGCAGTTCCCCCCCGGGAGCCAACTATGGCTACACCTTC.

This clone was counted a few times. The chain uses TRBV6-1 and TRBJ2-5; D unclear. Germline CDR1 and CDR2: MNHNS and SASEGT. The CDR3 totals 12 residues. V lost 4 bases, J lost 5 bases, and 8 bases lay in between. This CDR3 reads CASSGVWETQYF. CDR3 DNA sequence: TGTGCCAGCAGTGGGGTCTGGGAGACCCAGTACTTC.

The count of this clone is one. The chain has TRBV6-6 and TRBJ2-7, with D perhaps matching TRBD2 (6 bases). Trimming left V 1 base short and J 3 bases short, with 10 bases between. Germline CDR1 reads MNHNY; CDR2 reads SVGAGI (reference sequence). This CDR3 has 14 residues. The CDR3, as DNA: TGTGCCAGCAGTTACTGGGGGGTCAGCTACGAGCAGTACTTC. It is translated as CASSYWGVSYEQYF.

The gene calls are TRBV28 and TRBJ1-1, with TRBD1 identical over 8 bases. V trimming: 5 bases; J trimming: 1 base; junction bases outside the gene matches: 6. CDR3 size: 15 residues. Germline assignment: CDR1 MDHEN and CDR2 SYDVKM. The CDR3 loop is CASSVTGGANTEAFF. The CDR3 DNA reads TGTGCCAGCAGTGTCACAGGGGGGGCGAACACTGAAGCTTTCTTT.

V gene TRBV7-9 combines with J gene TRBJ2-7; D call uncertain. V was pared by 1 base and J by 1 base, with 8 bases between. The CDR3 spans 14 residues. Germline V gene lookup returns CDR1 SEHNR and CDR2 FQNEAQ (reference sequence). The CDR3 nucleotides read TGTGCCAGCAGCTTAGTATTTAGGTCCTACGAGCAGTACTTC. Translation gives CASSLVFRSYEQYF.

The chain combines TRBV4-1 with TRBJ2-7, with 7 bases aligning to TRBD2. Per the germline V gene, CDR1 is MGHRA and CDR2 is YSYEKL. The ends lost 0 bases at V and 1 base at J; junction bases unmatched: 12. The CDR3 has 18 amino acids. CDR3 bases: TGCGCCAGCAGCCAAGATCGGGGCACGGCTAGCGGATCCTACGAGCAGTACTTC. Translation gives CASSQDRGTASGSYEQYF.

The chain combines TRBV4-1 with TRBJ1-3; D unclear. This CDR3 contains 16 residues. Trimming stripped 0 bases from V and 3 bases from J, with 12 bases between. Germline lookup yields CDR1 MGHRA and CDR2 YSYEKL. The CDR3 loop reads CASSQDLPGSGNTIYF. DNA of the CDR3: TGCGCCAGCAGCCAAGATCTCCCGGGGAGTGGAAACACCATATATTTT.

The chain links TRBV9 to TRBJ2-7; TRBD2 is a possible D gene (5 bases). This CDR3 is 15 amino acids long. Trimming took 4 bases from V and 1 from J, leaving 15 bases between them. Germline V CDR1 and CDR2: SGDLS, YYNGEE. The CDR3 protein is CASSLHPGDSYEQYF. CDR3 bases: TGTGCCAGCAGCCTCCATCCCGGGGATTCCTACGAGCAGTACTTC.